The rows below give T cell receptor beta chains drawn from one sample of a study of PD-1 blockade in classical Hodgkin lymphoma. Sequencing used immunoSEQ multiplex PCR; TCRdb keeps in-frame clones, though not all of them. The sample has about 15,000 clones, 75% to 90% seen once; the top ten hold over 30%. Here the sequenced sample was peripheral blood mononuclear cells (PBMCs), taken before the second cycle of nivolumab. These receptors were taken from a human donor with classical Hodgkin lymphoma. Both conserved end residues are part of each CDR3. Fields, in order: V gene, clone size, D gene, J gene, CDR3 DNA, CDR3 protein. D genes are given only for firm matches. Clone size is given for some rows only: seen once, a few or many times, or a class if the clone is expanded.

v_call: TRBV7-9
clone_size: .
d_call: .
j_call: TRBJ1-2
cdr3_nt: TGTGCCAGCAGCTCAGAGATTTATGGCTACACCTTC
cdr3_aa: CASSSEIYGYTF

v_call: TRBV21-1
clone_size: .
d_call: .
j_call: TRBJ2-2
cdr3_nt: TGTGCCAGCAGCCCCCGCCAACAGGTGACTGGAACCTGGCAATCCAACACCGGGGAGCTGTTTTTT
cdr3_aa: CASSPRQQVTGTWQSNTGELFF

v_call: TRBV5-6
clone_size: .
d_call: TRBD1
j_call: TRBJ1-2
cdr3_nt: TGTGCCAGCAGCTTGGGGGACAGAAGCTACACCTTC
cdr3_aa: CASSLGDRSYTF

v_call: TRBV10-2
clone_size: .
d_call: .
j_call: TRBJ1-2
cdr3_nt: TGCGCCAGCAGTGAGTCGAAGCAGACGCGAGGCTACACCTTC
cdr3_aa: CASSESKQTRGYTF

v_call: TRBV9
clone_size: .
d_call: TRBD1
j_call: TRBJ1-5
cdr3_nt: TGTGCCAGCAGCGTGACAGGGGGAGGTCAGCCCCAGCATTTT
cdr3_aa: CASSVTGGGQPQHF

v_call: TRBV19
clone_size: .
d_call: .
j_call: TRBJ1-4
cdr3_nt: TGTGCCAGTACCCTATGGGGGGTTACTAATGAAAAACTGTTTTTT
cdr3_aa: CASTLWGVTNEKLFF

v_call: TRBV7-2
clone_size: .
d_call: .
j_call: TRBJ1-2
cdr3_nt: TGTGCCAGCAGCTTAGGAGAGCTCACGGGCTACACCTTC
cdr3_aa: CASSLGELTGYTF

v_call: TRBV18
clone_size: few
d_call: .
j_call: TRBJ1-2
cdr3_nt: TGTGCCAGCTCACCTCGACAGGATAACTATGGCTACACCTTC
cdr3_aa: CASSPRQDNYGYTF

v_call: TRBV25-1
clone_size: .
d_call: .
j_call: TRBJ1-4
cdr3_nt: TGTGCCAGCAGTCCCCCATGGGGGTCTCAGGAAAAACTGTTTTTT
cdr3_aa: CASSPPWGSQEKLFF

v_call: TRBV7-3
clone_size: .
d_call: .
j_call: TRBJ2-2
cdr3_nt: TGTGCCAGCAGCCTATATAGTGGCACCGGGGAGCTGTTTTTT
cdr3_aa: CASSLYSGTGELFF

v_call: TRBV14
clone_size: .
d_call: TRBD1
j_call: TRBJ1-5
cdr3_nt: TGTGCCAGCAGCCTGACAGGGGTGAATCAGCCCCAGCATTTT
cdr3_aa: CASSLTGVNQPQHF

v_call: TRBV29-1
clone_size: .
d_call: .
j_call: TRBJ2-7
cdr3_nt: TGCAGCGTTGGGGACGGAGCCTACGAGCAGTACTTC
cdr3_aa: CSVGDGAYEQYF

v_call: TRBV5-6
clone_size: .
d_call: .
j_call: TRBJ1-1
cdr3_nt: TGTGCCAGCAGCCCCGGGCCGAGGACTGAAGCTTTCTTT
cdr3_aa: CASSPGPRTEAFF

v_call: TRBV7-2
clone_size: .
d_call: .
j_call: TRBJ2-7
cdr3_nt: TGTGCCAGCAGCTTAGGCCCCGGCCCTGACTGGGGCTCCTACGAGCAGTACTTC
cdr3_aa: CASSLGPGPDWGSYEQYF

v_call: TRBV21-1
clone_size: .
d_call: .
j_call: TRBJ2-2
cdr3_nt: TGTGCCAGCAGCAGATGGACGGGGGGGACCGGGGAGCTGTTTTTT
cdr3_aa: CASSRWTGGTGELFF

v_call: TRBV27
clone_size: once
d_call: TRBD2
j_call: TRBJ2-2
cdr3_nt: TGTGCCAGCGCCTATAGCGGGAGTATAGCCGGGGAGCTGTTTTTT
cdr3_aa: CASAYSGSIAGELFF

v_call: TRBV10-3
clone_size: .
d_call: .
j_call: TRBJ2-3
cdr3_nt: TGTGCCATCAGTGCACCTAGCGGCACAGATACGCAGTATTTT
cdr3_aa: CAISAPSGTDTQYF

v_call: TRBV28
clone_size: .
d_call: TRBD2
j_call: TRBJ2-7
cdr3_nt: TGTGCCAGCCAGACTAGCGCGCTTCTTTCCGAGCAGTACTTC
cdr3_aa: CASQTSALLSEQYF

v_call: TRBV7-9
clone_size: few
d_call: .
j_call: TRBJ2-7
cdr3_nt: TGTGCCAGCAGCGTTTGGGACACGGAGCAGTACTTC
cdr3_aa: CASSVWDTEQYF

v_call: TRBV19
clone_size: .
d_call: .
j_call: TRBJ2-1
cdr3_nt: TGTGCCAGTAGTATTTTAAGGTTTTCTAACAATGAGCAGTTCTTC
cdr3_aa: CASSILRFSNNEQFF

v_call: TRBV7-3
clone_size: .
d_call: .
j_call: TRBJ2-2
cdr3_nt: TGTGCCAGCAGCCCCCAGGGTGGGCAGGGAAACACCGGGGAGCTGTTTTTT
cdr3_aa: CASSPQGGQGNTGELFF